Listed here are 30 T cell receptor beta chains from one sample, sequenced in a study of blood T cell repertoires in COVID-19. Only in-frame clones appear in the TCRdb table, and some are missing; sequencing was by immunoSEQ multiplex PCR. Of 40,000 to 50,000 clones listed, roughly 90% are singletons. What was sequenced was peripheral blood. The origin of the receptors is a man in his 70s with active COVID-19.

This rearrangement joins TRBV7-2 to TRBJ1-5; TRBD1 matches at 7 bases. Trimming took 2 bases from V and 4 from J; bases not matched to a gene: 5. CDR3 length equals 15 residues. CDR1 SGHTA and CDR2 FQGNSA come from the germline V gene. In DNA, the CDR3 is TGTGCCAGCAGCTTAAAGGGGGCCGGTAATCAGCCCCAGCATTTT. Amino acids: CASSLKGAGNQPQHF. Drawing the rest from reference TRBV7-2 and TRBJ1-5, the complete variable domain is GAGVSQSPSNKVTEKGKDVELRCDPISGHTALYWYRQSLGQGLEFLIYFQGNSAPDKSGLPSDRFSAERTGGSVSTLTIQRTQQEDSAVYLCASSLKGAGNQPQHFGDGTRLSIL.

CDR3 protein: CASQNRGGYTF. As DNA, the CDR3 is TGTGCCAGCCAGAACAGGGGTGGCTACACCTTC. The gene calls are TRBV6-5 and TRBJ1-2, with 7 bases aligning to TRBD1. Germline V gives CDR1 MNHEY, CDR2 SVGAGI. The J segment lost 7 bases and the V segment lost 8 bases, leaving 4 bases of the junction unmatched. The CDR3 is 11 amino acids.

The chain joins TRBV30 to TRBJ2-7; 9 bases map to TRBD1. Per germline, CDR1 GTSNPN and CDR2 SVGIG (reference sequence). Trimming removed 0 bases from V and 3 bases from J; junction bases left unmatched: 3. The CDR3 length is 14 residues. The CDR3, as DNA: TGTGCCTGGAGTGTGGACAGGGGCTACTACGAGCAGTACTTC. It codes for CAWSVDRGYYEQYF.

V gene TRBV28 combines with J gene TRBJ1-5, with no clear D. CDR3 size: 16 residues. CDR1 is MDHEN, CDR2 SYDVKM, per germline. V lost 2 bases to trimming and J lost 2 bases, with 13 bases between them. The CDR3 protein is CASSLRAGSGNQPQHF. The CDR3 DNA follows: TGTGCCAGCAGTTTAAGAGCGGGGAGCGGCAATCAGCCCCAGCATTTT.

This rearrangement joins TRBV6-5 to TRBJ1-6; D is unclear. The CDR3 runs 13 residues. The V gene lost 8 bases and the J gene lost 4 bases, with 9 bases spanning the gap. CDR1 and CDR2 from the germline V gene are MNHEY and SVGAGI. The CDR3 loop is CASFSGYNSPLHF. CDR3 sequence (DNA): TGTGCCAGCTTCTCGGGGTATAATTCACCCCTCCACTTT.

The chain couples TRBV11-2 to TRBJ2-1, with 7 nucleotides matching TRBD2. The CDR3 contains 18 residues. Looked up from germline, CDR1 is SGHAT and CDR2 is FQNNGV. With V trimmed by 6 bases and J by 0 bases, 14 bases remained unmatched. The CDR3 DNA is TGTGCCAGCAGAGCCTATGCGCCGAAGCGGGACTCCTACAATGAGCAGTTCTTC. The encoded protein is CASRAYAPKRDSYNEQFF.

CDR3 DNA sequence: TGTGCCAGCAGTTCCCCTAGCGGGGGTAAAGAGACCCAGTACTTC. Translated, it gives CASSSPSGGKETQYF. This chain joins TRBV28 and TRBJ2-5; TRBD2 agrees at 10 bases. V lost 4 bases and J lost 3; bases outside the gene matches: 5. CDR1 MDHEN and CDR2 SYDVKM come from the germline V gene. The CDR3 consists of 15 residues.

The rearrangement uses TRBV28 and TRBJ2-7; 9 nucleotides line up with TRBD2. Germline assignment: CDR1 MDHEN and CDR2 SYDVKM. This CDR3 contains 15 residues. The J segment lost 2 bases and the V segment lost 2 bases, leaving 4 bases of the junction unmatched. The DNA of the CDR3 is TGTGCCAGCAGTTTAGTAAGCGGGGGGCCCTACGAGCAGTACTTC. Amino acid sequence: CASSLVSGGPYEQYF.

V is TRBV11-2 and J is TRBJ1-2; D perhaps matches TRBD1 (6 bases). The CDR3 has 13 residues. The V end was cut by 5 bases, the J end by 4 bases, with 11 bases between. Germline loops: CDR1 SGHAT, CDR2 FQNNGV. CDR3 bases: TGTGCCAGCAGCCCCAGGGGTCCCTATGGCTACACCTTC. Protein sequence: CASSPRGPYGYTF.

CDR3 coding DNA: TGTGCCAGCAGCTTAATGGCGGGGGGACCTCAAGAGACCCAGTACTTC. Its protein product is CASSLMAGGPQETQYF. V gene TRBV11-2 combines with J gene TRBJ2-5, with TRBD2 matching 8 bases. CDR3 length equals 16 residues. Germline V CDR1 and CDR2: SGHAT, FQNNGV. Trimming cost V 2 bases and J 2 bases; bases outside gene matches: 7.

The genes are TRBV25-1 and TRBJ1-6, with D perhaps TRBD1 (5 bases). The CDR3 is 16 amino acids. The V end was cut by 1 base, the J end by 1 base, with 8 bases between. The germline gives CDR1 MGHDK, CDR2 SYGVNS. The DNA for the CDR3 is TGTGCCAGCAGTGAATGGCGGGGGTCCTATAATTCACCCCTCCACTTT. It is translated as CASSEWRGSYNSPLHF.

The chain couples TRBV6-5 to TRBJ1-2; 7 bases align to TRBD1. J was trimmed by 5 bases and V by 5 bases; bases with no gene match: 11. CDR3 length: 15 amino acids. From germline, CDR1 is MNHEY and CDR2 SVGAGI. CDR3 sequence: CASSPGEGAGYGYTF. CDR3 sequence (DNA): TGTGCCAGCAGTCCTGGCGAGGGGGCGGGGTATGGCTACACCTTC.

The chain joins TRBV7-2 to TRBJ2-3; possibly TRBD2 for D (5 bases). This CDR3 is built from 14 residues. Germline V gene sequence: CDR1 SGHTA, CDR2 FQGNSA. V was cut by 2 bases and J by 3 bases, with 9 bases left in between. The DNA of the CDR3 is TGTGCCAGCAGCTTAACACTAGGTACAGATACGCAGTATTTT. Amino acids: CASSLTLGTDTQYF.

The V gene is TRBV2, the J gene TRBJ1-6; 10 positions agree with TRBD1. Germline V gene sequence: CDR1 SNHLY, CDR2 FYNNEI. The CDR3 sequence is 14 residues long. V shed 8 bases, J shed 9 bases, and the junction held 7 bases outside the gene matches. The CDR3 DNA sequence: TGTGCCAGCTTCCTTGACAGGGGGCGTTCACCCCTCCACTTT. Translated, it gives CASFLDRGRSPLHF.

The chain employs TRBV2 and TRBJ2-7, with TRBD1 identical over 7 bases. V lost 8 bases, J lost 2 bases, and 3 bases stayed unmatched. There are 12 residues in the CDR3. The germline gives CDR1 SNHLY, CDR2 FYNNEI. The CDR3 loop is CASRDSTYEQYF. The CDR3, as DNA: TGTGCCAGCCGGGACAGTACCTACGAGCAGTACTTC. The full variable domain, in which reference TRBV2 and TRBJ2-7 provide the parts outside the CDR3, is EPEVTQTPSHQVTQMGQEVILRCVPISNHLYFYWYRQILGQKVEFLVSFYNNEISEKSEIFDDQFSVERPDGSNFTLKIRSTKLEDSAMYFCASRDSTYEQYFGPGTRLTVT.

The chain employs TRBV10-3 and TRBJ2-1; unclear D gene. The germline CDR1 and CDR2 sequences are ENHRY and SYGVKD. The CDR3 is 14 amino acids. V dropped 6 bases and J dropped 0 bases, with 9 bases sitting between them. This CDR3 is CAIRSVNSYNEQFF. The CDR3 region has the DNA TGTGCCATCAGAAGCGTTAACTCCTACAATGAGCAGTTCTTC.

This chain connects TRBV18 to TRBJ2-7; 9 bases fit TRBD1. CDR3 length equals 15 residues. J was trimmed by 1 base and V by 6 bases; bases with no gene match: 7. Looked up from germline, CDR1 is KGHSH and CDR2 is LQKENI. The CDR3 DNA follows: TGTGCCAGCTCTACGTTGGACAGGGGTTCCTACGAGCAGTACTTC. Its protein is CASSTLDRGSYEQYF.

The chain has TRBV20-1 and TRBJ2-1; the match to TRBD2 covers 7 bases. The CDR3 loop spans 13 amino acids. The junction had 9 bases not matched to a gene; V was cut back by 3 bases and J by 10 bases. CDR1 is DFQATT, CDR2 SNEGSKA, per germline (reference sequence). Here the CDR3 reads CSASDGRRREQFF. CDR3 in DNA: TGCAGTGCTAGTGACGGGAGGCGCAGAGAGCAGTTCTTC.

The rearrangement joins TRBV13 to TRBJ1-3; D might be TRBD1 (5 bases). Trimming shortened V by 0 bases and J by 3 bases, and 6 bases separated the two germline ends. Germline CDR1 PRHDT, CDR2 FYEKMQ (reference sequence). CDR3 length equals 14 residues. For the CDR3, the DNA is TGTGCCAGCAGCTTAGGACAGGTTGGAAACACCATATATTTT. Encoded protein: CASSLGQVGNTIYF.

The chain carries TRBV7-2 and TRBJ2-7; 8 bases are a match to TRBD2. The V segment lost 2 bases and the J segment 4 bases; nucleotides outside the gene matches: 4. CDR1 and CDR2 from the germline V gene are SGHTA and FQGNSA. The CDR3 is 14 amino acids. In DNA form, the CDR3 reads TGTGCCAGCAGCTTAACAGCGGGAGATTACGAGCAGTACTTC. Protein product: CASSLTAGDYEQYF.

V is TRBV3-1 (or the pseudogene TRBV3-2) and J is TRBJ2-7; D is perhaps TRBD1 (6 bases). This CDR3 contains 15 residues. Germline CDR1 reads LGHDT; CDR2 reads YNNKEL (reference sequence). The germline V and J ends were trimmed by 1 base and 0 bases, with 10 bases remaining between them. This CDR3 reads CASSQARGTSYEQYF. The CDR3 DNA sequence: TGTGCCAGCAGCCAAGCCAGGGGTACCTCCTACGAGCAGTACTTC.

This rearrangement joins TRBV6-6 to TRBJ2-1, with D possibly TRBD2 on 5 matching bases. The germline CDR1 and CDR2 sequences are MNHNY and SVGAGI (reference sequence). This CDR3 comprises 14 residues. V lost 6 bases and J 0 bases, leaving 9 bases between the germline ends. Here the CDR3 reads CASRTISSYNEQFF. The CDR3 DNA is TGTGCCAGCAGGACTATAAGCTCCTACAATGAGCAGTTCTTC.

CDR3 in DNA: TGTGCCAGCACCACGACAGGGTACGAGCAGTACTTC. Its protein is CASTTTGYEQYF. The chain employs TRBV6-5 and TRBJ2-7, with 7 bases matching TRBD1. The CDR3 has 12 residues. The J segment lost 4 bases and the V segment lost 7 bases, leaving 4 bases of the junction unmatched. Germline V CDR1 and CDR2: MNHEY, SVGAGI.

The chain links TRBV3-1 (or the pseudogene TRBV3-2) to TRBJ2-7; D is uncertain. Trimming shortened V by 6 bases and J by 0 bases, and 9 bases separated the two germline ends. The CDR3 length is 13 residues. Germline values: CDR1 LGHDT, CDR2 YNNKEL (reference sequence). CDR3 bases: TGTGCCAGCAGGCTACAGAGCTCCTACGAGCAGTACTTC. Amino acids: CASRLQSSYEQYF.

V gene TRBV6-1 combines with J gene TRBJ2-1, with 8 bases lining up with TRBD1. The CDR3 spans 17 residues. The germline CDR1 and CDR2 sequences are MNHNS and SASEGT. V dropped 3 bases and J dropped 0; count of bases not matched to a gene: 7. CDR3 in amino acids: CASSDNRGTSSYNEQFF. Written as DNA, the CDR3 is TGTGCCAGCAGTGATAACAGGGGGACAAGCTCCTACAATGAGCAGTTCTTC.

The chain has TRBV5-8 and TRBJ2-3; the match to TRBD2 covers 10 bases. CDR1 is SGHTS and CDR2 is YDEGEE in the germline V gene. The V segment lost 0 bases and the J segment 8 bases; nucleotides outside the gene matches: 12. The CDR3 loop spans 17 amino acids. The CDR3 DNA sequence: TGTGCCAGCAGCTTGGTTGGGTCTAGCGGGAGTCGGGGTACGCAGTATTTT. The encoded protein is CASSLVGSSGSRGTQYF.

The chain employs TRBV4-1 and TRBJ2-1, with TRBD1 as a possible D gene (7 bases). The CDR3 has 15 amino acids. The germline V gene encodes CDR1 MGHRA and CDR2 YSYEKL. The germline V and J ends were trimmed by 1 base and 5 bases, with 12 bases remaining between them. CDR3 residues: CASSQGRGQNNEQFF. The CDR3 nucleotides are TGCGCCAGCAGCCAAGGGAGGGGGCAGAACAATGAGCAGTTCTTC.

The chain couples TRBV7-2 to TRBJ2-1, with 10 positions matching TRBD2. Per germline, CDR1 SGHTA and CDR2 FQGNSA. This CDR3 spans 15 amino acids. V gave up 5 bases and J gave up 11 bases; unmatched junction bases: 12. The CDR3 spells CASSPELAGGPKQFF. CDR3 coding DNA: TGTGCCAGCAGCCCAGAGTTAGCGGGAGGCCCGAAGCAGTTCTTC.

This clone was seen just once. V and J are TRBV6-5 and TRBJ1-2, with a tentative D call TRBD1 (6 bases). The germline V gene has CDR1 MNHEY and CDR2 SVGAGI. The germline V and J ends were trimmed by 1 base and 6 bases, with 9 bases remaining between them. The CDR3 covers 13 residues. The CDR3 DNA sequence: TGTGCCAGCAGTTACTTAGGGGGGGATGGCTACACCTTC. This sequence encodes CASSYLGGDGYTF.

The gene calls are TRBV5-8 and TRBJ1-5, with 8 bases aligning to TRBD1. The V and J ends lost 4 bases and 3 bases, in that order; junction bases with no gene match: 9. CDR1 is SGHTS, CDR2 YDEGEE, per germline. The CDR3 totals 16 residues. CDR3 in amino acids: CASSTGQGPFNQPQHF. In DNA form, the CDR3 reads TGTGCCAGCAGCACTGGACAGGGACCCTTCAATCAGCCCCAGCATTTT.